This T cell receptor beta chain is drawn from a study of regulatory T cells in long-lasting Graves disease. Study observations and caveats: Persistent cases favored TRBV28, TRBJ1-2 and TRBJ2-5.

Combining iRepertoire HTBI primers with Arm-PCR of CDR3 regions, the authors built TCR beta libraries. TCRdb used MiXCR to reprocess the multiplex PCR reads, holding one entry per CDR3 protein. The table records roughly 400,000 distinct CDR3 sequences, approximately 15% of them present only once. Germline CDR1 is SGHRS and CDR2 is YFSETQ. The CDR3 has 13 residues. Indicated time point: newly diagnosed GD, antithyroid drugs for less than 3 months. PBMC-extracted RNA yielded the TCR library. This clonotype was detected ten times or more. Its antigen is unidentified. Relative to the germline gene, one junction end is altered; a read error may explain this. This same sample was also part of a study on T cells in Graves' hyperthyroidism and ophthalmopathy. As that study records: Together with thyroid ultrasound, orbital computed tomography, serum thyroxine and TRAb, clinical symptoms were used for diagnoses. Among clonotypes expanded in thyroid above 0.001, most were also found in blood.

The sequences come from peripheral blood mononuclear cells (PBMCs), collected at new diagnosis, from a patient treated with antithyroid drugs. V and J are TRBV5-1 and TRBJ1-2, with D possibly matching TRBD1 (5 bases). The source of this sequence is a middle-aged woman with Graves disease. CDR3 coding DNA: TGTGCCAGCAGCTTGGAGCAGGGTTATGGCTACACCTTC. Translated, it gives CASSLEQGYGYTF.